This TCR beta chain derives from a study of shared clonotypes between healthy human individuals. Regarding the study as a whole: Researchers sampled only blood; tissue repertoires likely differ. Donor clonotype sharing was expected to depend on sequencing depth. Memory subsets generally showed smaller estimated richness than naive subsets did.

CDR1 MNHEY and CDR2 SMNVEV come from the germline V gene (reference sequence). The V segment lost 4 bases and the J segment 6 bases; nucleotides outside the gene matches: 11. There are 18 residues in the CDR3. Sequenced by immunoSEQ multiplex PCR; TCRdb stores in-frame clones only, minus some. The sample holds 1.6 million or so clones, 95% to 97% seen once. A note on this clone: As yet, its antigen is unknown.

The sequenced sample consisted of naive CD4+ T cells sorted from blood. Subset here: CD45RA+ positively selected. The chain couples TRBV27 to TRBJ2-2, with 13 bases lining up with TRBD2. The receptor was isolated from a man aged 25 to 40 in good health. The CDR3 DNA reads TGTGCCAGCAGTTCGCGTCCCCCACTAGCGGGAGGGCCCGGGGAGCTGTTTTTT. It codes for CASSSRPPLAGGPGELFF.